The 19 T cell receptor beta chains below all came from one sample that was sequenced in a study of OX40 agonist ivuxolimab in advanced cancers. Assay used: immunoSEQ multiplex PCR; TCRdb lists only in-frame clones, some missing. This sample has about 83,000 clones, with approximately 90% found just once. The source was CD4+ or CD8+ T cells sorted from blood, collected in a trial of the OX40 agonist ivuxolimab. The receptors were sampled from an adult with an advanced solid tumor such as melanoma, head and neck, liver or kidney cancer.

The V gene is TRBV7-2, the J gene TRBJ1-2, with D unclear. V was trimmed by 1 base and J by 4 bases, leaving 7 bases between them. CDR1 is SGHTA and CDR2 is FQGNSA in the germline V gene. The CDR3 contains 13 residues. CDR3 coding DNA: TGTGCCAGCAGCTTAGACGGCGTCTATGGCTACACCTTC. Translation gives CASSLDGVYGYTF.

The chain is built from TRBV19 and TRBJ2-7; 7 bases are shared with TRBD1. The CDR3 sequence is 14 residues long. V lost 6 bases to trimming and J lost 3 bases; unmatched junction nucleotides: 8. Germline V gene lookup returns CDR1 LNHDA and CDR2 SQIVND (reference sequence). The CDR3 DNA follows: TGTGCCAGTAGCCACCGAAGGGACAGCTACGAGCAGTACTTC. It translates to CASSHRRDSYEQYF.

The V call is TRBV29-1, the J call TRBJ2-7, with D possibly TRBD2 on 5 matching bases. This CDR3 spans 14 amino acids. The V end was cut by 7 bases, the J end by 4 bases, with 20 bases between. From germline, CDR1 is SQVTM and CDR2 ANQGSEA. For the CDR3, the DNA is TGCAGCGGCTTACTTACTAGTTTTTGGTACGAGCAGTACTTC. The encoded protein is CSGLLTSFWYEQYF.

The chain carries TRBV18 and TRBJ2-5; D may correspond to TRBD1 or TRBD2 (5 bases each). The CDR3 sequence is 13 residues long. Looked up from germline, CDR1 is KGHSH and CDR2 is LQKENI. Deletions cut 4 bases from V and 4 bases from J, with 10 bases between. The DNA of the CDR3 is TGTGCCAGCTCACGGGACCCAACAGAGACCCAGTACTTC. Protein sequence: CASSRDPTETQYF. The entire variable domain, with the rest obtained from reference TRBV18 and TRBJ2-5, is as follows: NAGVMQNPRHLVRRRGQEARLRCSPMKGHSHVYWYRQLPEEGLKFMVYLQKENIIDESGMPKERFSAEFPKEGPSILRIQQVVRGDSAAYFCASSRDPTETQYFGPGTRLLVL.

The CDR3 DNA sequence: TGTGCCAGCAGGGGACACTCTGCGAGCTCTGGAAACACCATATATTTT. Its protein product is CASRGHSASSGNTIYF. The chain combines TRBV6-6 with TRBJ1-3; tentatively, D is TRBD1 (6 bases). The CDR3 extends over 16 amino acids. Trimming pared 6 bases from V and 0 bases from J, leaving 15 bases between. Germline assignment: CDR1 MNHNY and CDR2 SVGAGI (reference sequence).

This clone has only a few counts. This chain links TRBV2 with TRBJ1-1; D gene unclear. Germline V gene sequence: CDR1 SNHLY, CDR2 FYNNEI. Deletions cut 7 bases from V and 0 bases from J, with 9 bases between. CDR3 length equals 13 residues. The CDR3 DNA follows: TGTGCCAGCAAGGCGGGAATGAACACTGAAGCTTTCTTT. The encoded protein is CASKAGMNTEAFF.

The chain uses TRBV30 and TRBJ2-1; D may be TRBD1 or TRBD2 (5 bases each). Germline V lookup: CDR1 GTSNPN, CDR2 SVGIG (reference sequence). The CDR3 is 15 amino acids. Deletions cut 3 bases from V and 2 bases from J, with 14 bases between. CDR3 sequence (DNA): TGTGCCTGGAGGGGAGTTTGGGACCCCTACAATGAGCAGTTCTTC. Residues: CAWRGVWDPYNEQFF.

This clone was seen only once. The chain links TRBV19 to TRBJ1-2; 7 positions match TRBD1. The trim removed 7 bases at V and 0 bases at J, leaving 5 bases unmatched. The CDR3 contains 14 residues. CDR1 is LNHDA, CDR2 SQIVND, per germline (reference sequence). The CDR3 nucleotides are TGTGCCAGTAATCCGACAGGGCCTAACTATGGCTACACCTTC. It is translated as CASNPTGPNYGYTF. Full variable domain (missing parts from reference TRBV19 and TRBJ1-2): DGGITQSPKYLFRKEGQNVTLSCEQNLNHDAMYWYRQDPGQGLRLIYYSQIVNDFQKGDIAEGYSVSREKKESFPLTVTSAQKNPTAFYLCASNPTGPNYGYTFGSGTRLTVV.

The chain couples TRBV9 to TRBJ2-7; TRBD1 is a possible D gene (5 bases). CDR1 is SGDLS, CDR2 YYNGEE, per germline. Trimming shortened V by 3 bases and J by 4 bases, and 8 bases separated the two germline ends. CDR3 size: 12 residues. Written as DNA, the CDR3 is TGTGCCAGCAGCGCAAGGGGTTACGAGCAGTACTTC. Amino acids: CASSARGYEQYF.

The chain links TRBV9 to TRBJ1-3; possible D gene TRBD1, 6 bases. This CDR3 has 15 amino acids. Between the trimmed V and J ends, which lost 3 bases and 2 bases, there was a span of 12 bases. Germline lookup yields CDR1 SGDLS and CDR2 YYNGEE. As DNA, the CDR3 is TGTGCCAGCAGCGCCACAGGGTTAACTGGAAACACCATATATTTT. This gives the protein CASSATGLTGNTIYF.

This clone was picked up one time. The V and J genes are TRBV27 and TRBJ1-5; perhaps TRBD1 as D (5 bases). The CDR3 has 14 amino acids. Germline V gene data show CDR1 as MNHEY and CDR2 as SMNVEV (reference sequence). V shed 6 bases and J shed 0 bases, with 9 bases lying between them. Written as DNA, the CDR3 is TGTGCCAGCAGACAAGGGGTTAGCAATCAGCCCCAGCATTTT. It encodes CASRQGVSNQPQHF.

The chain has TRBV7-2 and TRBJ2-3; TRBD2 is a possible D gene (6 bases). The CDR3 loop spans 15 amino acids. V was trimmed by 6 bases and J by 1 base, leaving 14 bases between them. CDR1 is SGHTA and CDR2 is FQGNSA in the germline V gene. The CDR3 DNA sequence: TGTGCCAGCAGACCACCGGGACTTGGCACAGATACGCAGTATTTT. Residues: CASRPPGLGTDTQYF.

CDR3 nucleotide sequence: TGTGCCAGCAGTTACTCGGGACAGCGCGATTCACCCCTCCACTTT. This encodes CASSYSGQRDSPLHF. V and J are TRBV6-5 and TRBJ1-6, with TRBD1 matching over 7 bases. The CDR3 totals 15 residues. V was pared by 0 bases and J by 8 bases, with 4 bases of the junction left unmatched. CDR1 and CDR2 (germline): MNHEY, SVGAGI.

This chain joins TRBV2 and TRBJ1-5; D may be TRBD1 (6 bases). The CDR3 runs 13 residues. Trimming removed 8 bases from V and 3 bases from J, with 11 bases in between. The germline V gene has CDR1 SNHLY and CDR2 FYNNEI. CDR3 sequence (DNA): TGTGCCAGCCAGGACAGTTACAATCAGCCCCAGCATTTT. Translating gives CASQDSYNQPQHF.

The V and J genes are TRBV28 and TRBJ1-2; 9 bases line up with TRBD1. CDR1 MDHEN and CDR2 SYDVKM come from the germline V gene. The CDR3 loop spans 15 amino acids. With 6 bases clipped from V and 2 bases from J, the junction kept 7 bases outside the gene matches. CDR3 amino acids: CASSRPGTGNYGYTF. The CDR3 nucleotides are TGTGCCAGCAGCCGTCCCGGGACAGGGAACTATGGCTACACCTTC.

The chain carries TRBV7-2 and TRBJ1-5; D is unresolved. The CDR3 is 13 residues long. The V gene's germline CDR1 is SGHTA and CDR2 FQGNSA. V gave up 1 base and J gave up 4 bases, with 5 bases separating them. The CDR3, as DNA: TGTGCCAGCAGCTTAGGTCATAATCAGCCCCAGCATTTT. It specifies CASSLGHNQPQHF.

The CDR3 here is CASSPGNSYNEQFF. As DNA, the CDR3 is TGCGCCAGCAGCCCCGGGAATAGCTACAATGAGCAGTTCTTC. The chain carries TRBV5-1 and TRBJ2-1; a weak D match, TRBD2 (5 bases). This CDR3 has 14 amino acids. V lost 4 bases, J lost 3 bases, and 11 bases lay in between. From germline, CDR1 is SGHRS and CDR2 YFSETQ. Variable domain in full (rest from reference TRBV5-1 and TRBJ2-1): KAGVTQTPRYLIKTRGQQVTLSCSPISGHRSVSWYQQTPGQGLQFLFEYFSETQRNKGNFPGRFSGRQFSNSRSEMNVSTLELGDSALYLCASSPGNSYNEQFFGPGTRLTVL.

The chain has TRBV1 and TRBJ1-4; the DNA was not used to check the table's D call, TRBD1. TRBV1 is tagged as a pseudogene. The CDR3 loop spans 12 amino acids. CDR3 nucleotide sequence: TGCACCAGCAGCCCATCAGGAGAAAAACTGTTTTTT. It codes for CTSSPSGEKLFF.

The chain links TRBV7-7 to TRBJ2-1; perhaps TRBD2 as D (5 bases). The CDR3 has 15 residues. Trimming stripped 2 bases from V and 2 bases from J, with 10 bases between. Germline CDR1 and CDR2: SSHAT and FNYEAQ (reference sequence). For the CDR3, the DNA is TGTGCCAGCAGCTTACTAGCAGCTCCCTACAATGAGCAGTTCTTC. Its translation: CASSLLAAPYNEQFF. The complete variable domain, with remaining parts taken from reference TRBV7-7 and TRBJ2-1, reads GAGVSQSPRYKVTKRGQDVTLRCDPISSHATLYWYQQALGQGPEFLTYFNYEAQPDKSGLPSDRFSAERPEGSISTLTIQRTEQRDSAMYRCASSLLAAPYNEQFFGPGTRLTVL.